A single sample gave rise to the 19 T cell receptor beta chains below, sequenced in a study of tumor-infiltrating lymphocytes in primary liver carcinoma. Production of TCR beta cDNA used 400 to 600 ng total RNA together with a constant-region primer. Three nested multiplex PCR rounds of slightly modified ARM-PCR generated TCR beta libraries. A C-beta reverse primer was combined with TRBV1-TRBV30 forward primers in the first two PCR rounds, and each round had approximately 9 cycles. Each CDR3 protein gets one entry after TCRdb re-called the multiplex PCR reads with MiXCR. The data show just over 300,000 distinct CDR3 sequences, with roughly three fifths seen just once and more than 15% held by the top ten. RNA isolated from unsorted whole blood supplied the blood RNA, with germline DNA also extracted. Sequencing was performed on peripheral blood. All receptors come from a woman between 25 and 40 years old with primary liver carcinoma and hepatitis B virus infection.

This clonotype appeared many times. This chain joins TRBV6-2 or TRBV6-3 and TRBJ2-3; 9 positions match TRBD2. From germline, CDR1 is MNHEY and CDR2 SVGEGT. This CDR3 has 15 amino acids. V dropped 4 bases and J dropped 6; count of bases not matched to a gene: 8. The CDR3, as DNA: TGTGCCAGCAGTTTAGCGGGAGCGGAGGTGGATACGCAGTATTTT. Translated: CASSLAGAEVDTQYF.

Worth noting for this clonotype: A read error is likely, as this CDR3 ends without the conserved phenylalanine or tryptophan. CDR3 amino acids: CTGSFMGYEQYS. The CDR3, as DNA: TGTACCGGCAGCTTCATGGGTTACGAGCAGTACTCC. V gene TRBV11-1 combines with J gene TRBJ2-7; D is unresolved. The CDR3 spans 12 residues. CDR1 and CDR2 (germline): SGHAT, FQDESV (reference sequence).

As to this clonotype: The junction departs from the called germline gene at one end, perhaps through a read error. The rearrangement joins TRBV12-3 or TRBV12-4 to TRBJ2-1, with TRBD1 identical over 9 bases. This CDR3 region has 15 residues. CDR3: CASSLDRGSYKEQFF. In nucleotides, the CDR3 is TGTGCCAGCAGCTTGGACAGGGGCTCCTACAAAGAGCAGTTCTTC.

Note on this clonotype: A much larger clone differs from this one at a single base, so this may be a read error. The genes are TRBV12-3 or TRBV12-4 and TRBJ2-1; D is undetermined. This CDR3 has 15 residues. CDR3 sequence reads: CASSLPWGAQNEQSF. The CDR3 DNA reads as TGTGCCAGCAGTTTGCCCTGGGGTGCCCAAAATGAGCAGTCCTTC.

As for this clonotype: Given a much more abundant clone one base away, this may be a read error. The J gene is TRBJ2-5, the V gene TRBV29-1; D is uncertain. The ends were cut back, 1 base at V and 5 bases at J, with 8 bases in the middle. This CDR3 has 12 residues. The germline CDR1 and CDR2 sequences are SQVTM and ANQGSEA. The CDR3 protein is CSVEGSKETQYF. The CDR3 DNA sequence: TGCAGCGTTGAAGGTTCAAAGGAGACCCAGTACTTC.

As to this clonotype: A read error may explain this, as a much larger clone is one base away. The chain has TRBV11-2 and TRBJ2-7; D gene uncertain. This CDR3 is built from 16 residues. Germline CDR1 SGHAT, CDR2 FQNNGV. The CDR3 DNA sequence: TGTGCCAGCAGCTTAGAGGGCAGTTCACCCTTCTACAAGCAGTACTTC. Translation: CASSLEGSSPFYKQYF.

Comment on this clonotype: A much larger clonotype is one base distant, so this may be a read error. The J gene is TRBJ2-3, the V gene TRBV29-1; D is uncertain. The CDR3 covers 15 residues. Germline assignment: CDR1 SQVTM and CDR2 ANQGSEA. In DNA form, the CDR3 reads TGCGGCGTTGAACCTGGTTGGGCTGACACAGATACGCAGTATTTT. Amino acid sequence: CGVEPGWADTDTQYF.

J is TRBJ2-7 and V is TRBV5-6; no clear D. Germline assignment: CDR1 SGHDT and CDR2 YYEEEE. The CDR3 spans 11 residues. V shed 4 bases and J shed 6 bases, with 8 bases lying between them. CDR3 in amino acids: CASSTGPEQYF. The CDR3 DNA reads as TGTGCCAGCAGCACCGGTCCCGAGCAGTACTTC.

The chain carries TRBV5-4 and TRBJ2-5; D call uncertain. The CDR3 is made up of 14 amino acids. Germline CDR1 and CDR2: SGHNT and YYREEE (reference sequence). Trimming removed 4 bases from V and 5 bases from J, with 15 bases in between. In DNA, the CDR3 is TGTGCCAGCAGCCCAGCAGAGGTGGGGGAGACCCAGTACTTC. The encoded protein is CASSPAEVGETQYF.

Points on this clonotype: At one of its ends the junction is not consistent with the germline gene, which may arise from a read error. The rearrangement uses TRBV11-2 and TRBJ2-3; 13 bases line up with TRBD2. This CDR3 is built from 17 residues. Germline assignment: CDR1 SGHAT and CDR2 FQNNGV. DNA of the CDR3: TGTGCCAGCAGCTTAGCTCAGGGACTAGCGGGGACAGACACGCAGTATTTT. Its translation is CASSLAQGLAGTDTQYF.

To note about this clonotype: One end of the junction fails to match germline, which may point to a read error. The chain joins TRBV6-1 to TRBJ1-5; no clear D gene. Germline lookup yields CDR1 MNHNS and CDR2 SASEGT. The CDR3 runs 15 residues. CDR3 bases: TGTGCCAGCAGGGAAGGTGTCTGGGGAGATCAGCCCCAGCATTTT. Its protein product is CASREGVWGDQPQHF.

This clonotype was picked up a small number of times. The V gene is TRBV6-2 or TRBV6-3, the J gene TRBJ2-3; D could derive from TRBD1 or TRBD2 (5 bases each). The germline gives CDR1 MNHEY, CDR2 SVGEGT. The V and J ends lost 5 bases and 5 bases respectively, with 14 bases between them. This CDR3 comprises 14 residues. DNA of the CDR3: TGTGCCAGCAGTCGGGGCGGCGCCGGAGATACGCAGTATTTT. This gives the protein CASSRGGAGDTQYF.

Regarding this clonotype: A read error may be the cause here, since a much bigger clone is one base away. The CDR3 DNA reads TGTCCCAGCAGTGAAGCAGGGGGGAACACTGAAGCTTTCTTT. Translated, it gives CPSSEAGGNTEAFF. This chain uses TRBV6-1 with TRBJ1-1; TRBD1 matches 7 bases. This CDR3 region has 14 residues. Germline loops: CDR1 MNHNS, CDR2 SASEGT.

The chain has TRBV4-2 and TRBJ1-4; 8 bases are shared with TRBD1. The V segment lost 0 bases and the J segment 12 bases; nucleotides outside the gene matches: 12. The CDR3 extends over 16 amino acids. Germline V gives CDR1 LGHNA, CDR2 YNFKEQ. CDR3 sequence: CASSQDLAGGREELFF. CDR3 bases: TGTGCCAGCAGCCAAGATTTGGCAGGGGGCCGGGAAGAACTGTTTTTT.

Details on this clonotype: Relative to the germline gene, one junction end is altered; a read error may explain this. The rearrangement links TRBV5-6 to TRBJ2-7, with D maybe TRBD2 (5 bases). The CDR3 is made up of 14 amino acids. Per the germline V gene, CDR1 is SGHDT and CDR2 is YYEEEE. As DNA, the CDR3 is TGTGCCAGTAGCTTACCGGGGATCTCCTACGAGCAGTACTTC. It is translated as CASSLPGISYEQYF.

As regards this clonotype: A junction boundary mismatches the germline segment, possibly from a read error. This chain links TRBV12-3 or TRBV12-4 with TRBJ2-1; no definite D call. CDR3 length: 11 residues. CDR3 in DNA: TGTGCCAGCAGCATATACAGTGAGCGGTTCTTC. Amino acid sequence: CASSIYSERFF.

The rearrangement links TRBV4-3 to TRBJ2-1; D may be TRBD2 (5 bases). Trimming removed 0 bases from V and 16 bases from J, with 19 bases in between. CDR1 LGHNA and CDR2 YSLEER come from the germline V gene. This CDR3 is 14 amino acids long. The CDR3 is CASSQDPSTNSQFF. CDR3 in DNA: TGCGCCAGCAGCCAAGACCCCTCGACTAACTCCCAATTCTTC.

Comments on this clonotype: A junction boundary mismatches the germline segment, possibly from a read error. The rearrangement uses TRBV11-2 and TRBJ2-7; TRBD2 is a possible D gene (7 bases). The CDR3 spans 15 residues. CDR1 is SGHAT, CDR2 FQNNGV, per germline. CDR3 protein: CASSTGGGVVYKQYF. In DNA form, the CDR3 reads TGTGCCAGCAGTACGGGGGGCGGGGTAGTCTACAAGCAGTACTTC.

The J gene is TRBJ2-1, the V gene TRBV7-9; TRBD2 aligns across 7 bases. The junction had 6 bases not matched to a gene; V was cut back by 5 bases and J by 2 bases. CDR3 length: 15 residues. Per the germline V gene, CDR1 is SEHNR and CDR2 is FQNEAQ (reference sequence). In DNA form, the CDR3 reads TGTGCCAGCAGCGGGCGGGGGTACGCCTACAATGAGCAGTTCTTC. Residues: CASSGRGYAYNEQFF.